Following are 13 T cell receptor beta chains from one sample sequenced in a study of post-analysis software for immune sequencing data. For these receptors, no antigen is known. Every TCR beta cDNA library bore unique molecular identifiers. TCRdb called the PCR reads again in MiXCR, with one record for every CDR3 protein. The sample gives about 380,000 distinct CDR3 sequences, 30% to 45% of which show up once; 13% is in the top ten. Points from the study as a whole: Several TRBV segments were more frequent in patients than controls; TRBV5-6, TRBV5-1 and TRBV20-1 belonged to this group.

The sequenced sample consisted of blood. These receptors originate from a girl aged 5-17 years with multiple sclerosis.

This clonotype appeared a few times. The chain recombines TRBV19 with TRBJ2-1, with TRBD2 identical over 12 bases. CDR1 and CDR2 from the germline V gene are LNHDA and SQIVND (reference sequence). V trimming: 0 bases; J trimming: 1 base; junction bases outside the gene matches: 1. The CDR3 extends over 17 amino acids. The CDR3 protein is CASSIDGLAGSYNEQFF. CDR3 in DNA: TGTGCCAGTAGTATAGATGGACTAGCGGGGTCCTACAATGAGCAGTTCTTC.

This rearrangement joins TRBV7-9 to TRBJ2-3; 9 nucleotides agree with TRBD2. Losses at the gene ends were 0 bases for V and 6 bases for J; bases not matched to a gene: 1. The CDR3 runs to 14 residues. CDR1 is SEHNR and CDR2 is FQNEAQ in the germline V gene (reference sequence). In nucleotides, the CDR3 is TGTGCCAGCAGCTTAGCTCTAGCGGGGGATACGCAGTATTTT. Translated, it gives CASSLALAGDTQYF.

In regard to this clonotype: This may arise from a read error, as a much more abundant clone is one base away. The J gene is TRBJ2-3, the V gene TRBV7-2; 8 bases are a match to TRBD2. CDR1 and CDR2 from the germline V gene are SGHTA and FQGNSA. CDR3 length: 16 amino acids. V was clipped by 7 bases and J by 4 bases; unmatched bases: 13. CDR3 region: CASIPGGAQGADTQYF. CDR3 bases: TGTGCCAGCATACCGGGAGGGGCGCAGGGTGCAGATACGCAGTATTTT.

This clonotype was counted a few times. The chain joins TRBV10-3 to TRBJ2-5, with 8 bases matching TRBD2. CDR1 is ENHRY, CDR2 SYGVKD, per germline. Trimming removed 6 bases from V and 2 bases from J; junction bases left unmatched: 5. The CDR3 extends over 14 amino acids. CDR3 amino acids: CAISAGGAQETQYF. The DNA of the CDR3 is TGTGCCATCAGCGCCGGGGGGGCACAAGAGACCCAGTACTTC.

DNA of the CDR3: TGTGCCAGCAGTTACTCGAGCCAGGGTATGACTGAAGCTTTCTTT. It is translated as CASSYSSQGMTEAFF. The chain employs TRBV6-5 and TRBJ1-1; the D gene is possibly TRBD1 (5 bases). The germline V gene has CDR1 MNHEY and CDR2 SVGAGI. V gave up 0 bases and J gave up 5 bases, with 13 bases separating them. The CDR3 runs to 15 residues.

The CDR3 is CASSLYTRVYNEQFF. The CDR3 DNA sequence: TGTGCCAGCAGCTTGTACACTAGAGTATACAATGAGCAGTTCTTC. The chain recombines TRBV5-6 with TRBJ2-1, with D possibly TRBD2 on 5 matching bases. The CDR3 is made up of 15 amino acids. V was clipped by 1 base and J by 4 bases, with 12 bases between them. Germline CDR1 and CDR2: SGHDT and YYEEEE.

The table lists this clonotype with a few counts. This rearrangement joins TRBV10-1 to TRBJ2-5; 8 positions agree with TRBD2. Germline CDR1 is WNHNN and CDR2 is SYGVQD (reference sequence). Unmatched junction bases numbered 4, after V lost 5 bases and J lost 2 bases. This CDR3 comprises 14 residues. The CDR3 region is CASSFSGEQETQYF. The CDR3 DNA sequence: TGCGCCAGCAGTTTTAGCGGGGAACAAGAGACCCAGTACTTC.

This clonotype has just a few counts. This chain joins TRBV20-1 and TRBJ1-1; perhaps TRBD1 as D (5 bases). V dropped 7 bases and J dropped 1 base, with 10 bases sitting between them. Germline loops: CDR1 DFQATT, CDR2 SNEGSKA (reference sequence). The CDR3 extends over 12 amino acids. DNA for the CDR3: TGCAGTGTCAGGGAGGGGAACACTGAAGCTTTCTTT. Translated, it gives CSVREGNTEAFF.

In regard to this clonotype: This clone may be a read error of a much larger clone one base away. V usage is TRBV12-3 or TRBV12-4 and J usage is TRBJ1-2; maybe TRBD1 (6 bases). The CDR3 loop spans 12 amino acids. V shed 4 bases and J shed 8 bases, with 11 bases lying between them. For the CDR3, the DNA is TGTGCCAGCAGTTCAGCAGGGGACGGCTACACCTTC. This gives the protein CASSSAGDGYTF.

The rearrangement uses TRBV28 and TRBJ2-1; tentatively, D is TRBD1 (6 bases). The germline V gene encodes CDR1 MDHEN and CDR2 SYDVKM. CDR3 length: 15 residues. V gave up 4 bases and J gave up 0 bases, with 10 bases separating them. CDR3 sequence (DNA): TGTGCCAGCAGTTCCGGACAGAGCTCCTACAATGAGCAGTTCTTC. Its protein is CASSSGQSSYNEQFF.

The rearrangement links TRBV11-2 to TRBJ2-1; 7 positions agree with TRBD1. Germline CDR1 reads SGHAT; CDR2 reads FQNNGV. V shed 3 bases, J shed 5 bases, and the junction held 4 bases outside the gene matches. The CDR3 is 14 amino acids. The CDR3 loop is CASSLRTGNNEQFF. In DNA form, the CDR3 reads TGTGCCAGCAGCTTGCGGACAGGCAACAATGAGCAGTTCTTC.

V gene TRBV9 combines with J gene TRBJ2-3; D unclear. Trimming removed 1 base at V and 2 bases at J, with 5 bases between. CDR3 length: 13 amino acids. Germline CDR1 reads SGDLS; CDR2 reads YYNGEE. CDR3 bases: TGTGCCAGCAGCGTAACCTTCACAGATACGCAGTATTTT. Its translation: CASSVTFTDTQYF.

A few counts support this clonotype. The rearrangement uses TRBV3-1 and TRBJ2-3; D remains unclear. The CDR3 totals 13 residues. The germline V gene has CDR1 LGHDT and CDR2 YNNKEL (reference sequence). V was shortened by 2 bases and J by 6 bases, with 9 bases between the two germline ends. The CDR3: CASSQFSGDTQYF. The CDR3 DNA is TGTGCCAGCAGCCAATTTTCTGGGGATACGCAGTATTTT.